This note documents a single T cell receptor beta chain sequence. The data were taken from a study of technical replicates of blood from a handful of donors. Trimming removed 3 bases from V and 2 bases from J, with 9 bases in between. This CDR3 region has 14 residues. The germline gives CDR1 LNHDA, CDR2 SQIVND (reference sequence). Sequencing used immunoSEQ multiplex PCR; TCRdb keeps in-frame clones, though not all of them. The sample yields approximately 79,000 clones, 90% to 95% seen once. The chain couples TRBV19 to TRBJ2-3; a weak D match, TRBD2 (6 bases). The clonotype was recovered from a human donor in good health. Source material: T cells isolated from PBMCs. CDR3 nucleotides: TGTGCCAGTAGTATTACGGGAGACACAGATACGCAGTATTTT. Protein sequence: CASSITGDTDTQYF.